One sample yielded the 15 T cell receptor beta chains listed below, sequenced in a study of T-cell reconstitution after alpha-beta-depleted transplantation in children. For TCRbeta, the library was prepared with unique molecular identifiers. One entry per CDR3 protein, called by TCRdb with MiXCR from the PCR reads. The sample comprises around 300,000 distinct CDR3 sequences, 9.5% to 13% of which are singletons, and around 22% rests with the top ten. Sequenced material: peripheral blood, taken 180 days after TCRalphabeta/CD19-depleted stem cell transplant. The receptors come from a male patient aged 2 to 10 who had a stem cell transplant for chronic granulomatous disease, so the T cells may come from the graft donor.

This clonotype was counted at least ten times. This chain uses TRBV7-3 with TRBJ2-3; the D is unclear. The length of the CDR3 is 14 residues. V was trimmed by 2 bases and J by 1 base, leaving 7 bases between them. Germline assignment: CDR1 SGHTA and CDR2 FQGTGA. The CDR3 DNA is TGTGCCAGCAGCTTATCCTCCGGCACAGATACGCAGTATTTT. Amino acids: CASSLSSGTDTQYF.

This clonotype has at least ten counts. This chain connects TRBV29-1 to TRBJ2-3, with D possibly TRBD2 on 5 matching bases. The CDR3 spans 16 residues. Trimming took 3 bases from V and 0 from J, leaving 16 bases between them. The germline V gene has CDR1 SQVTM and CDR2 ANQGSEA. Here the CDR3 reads CSVDGLAGISTDTQYF. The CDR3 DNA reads TGCAGCGTTGACGGTCTGGCGGGCATAAGCACAGATACGCAGTATTTT.

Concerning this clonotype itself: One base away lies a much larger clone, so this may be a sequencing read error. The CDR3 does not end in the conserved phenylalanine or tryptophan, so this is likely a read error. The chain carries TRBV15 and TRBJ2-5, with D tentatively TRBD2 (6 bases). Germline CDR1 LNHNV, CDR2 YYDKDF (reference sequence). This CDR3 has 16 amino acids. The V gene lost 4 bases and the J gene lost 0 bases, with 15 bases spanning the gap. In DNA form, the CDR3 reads TGTGCCACCAGCATACACGCGGGGTCAAACCAAGAGACCCAGTACTAC. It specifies CATSIHAGSNQETQYY.

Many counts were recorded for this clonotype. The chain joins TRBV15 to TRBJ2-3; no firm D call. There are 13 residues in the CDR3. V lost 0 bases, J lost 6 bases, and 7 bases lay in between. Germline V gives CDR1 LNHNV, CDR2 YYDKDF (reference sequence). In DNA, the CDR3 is TGTGCCACCAGCAGAGATCTGGCGGATACGCAGTATTTT. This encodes CATSRDLADTQYF.

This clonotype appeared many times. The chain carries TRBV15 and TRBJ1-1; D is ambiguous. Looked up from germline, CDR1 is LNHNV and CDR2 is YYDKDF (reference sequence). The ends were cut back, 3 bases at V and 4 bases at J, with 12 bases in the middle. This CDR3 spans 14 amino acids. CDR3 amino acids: CATSSVEMGTEAFF. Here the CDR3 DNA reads TGTGCCACCAGCAGTGTCGAAATGGGCACTGAAGCTTTCTTT.

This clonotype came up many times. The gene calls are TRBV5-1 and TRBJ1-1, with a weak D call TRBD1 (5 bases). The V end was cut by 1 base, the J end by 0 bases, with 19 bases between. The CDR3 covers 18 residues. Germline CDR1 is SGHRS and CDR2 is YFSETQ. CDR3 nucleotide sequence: TGCGCCAGCAGCTTGTTTCGGCATCCGGGGACTATGAACACTGAAGCTTTCTTT. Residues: CASSLFRHPGTMNTEAFF.

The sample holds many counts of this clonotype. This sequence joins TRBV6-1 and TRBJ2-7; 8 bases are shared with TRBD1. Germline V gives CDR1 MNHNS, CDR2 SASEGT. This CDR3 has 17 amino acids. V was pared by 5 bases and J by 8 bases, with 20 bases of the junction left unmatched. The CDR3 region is CASSRPSLRGLEWKQYF. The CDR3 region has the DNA TGTGCCAGCAGTCGCCCTTCCCTCAGGGGGCTGGAGTGGAAGCAGTACTTC.

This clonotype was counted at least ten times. Here the CDR3 reads CSASPSGRESETQYF. The CDR3, as DNA: TGCAGTGCTAGCCCTAGCGGGAGGGAATCAGAGACCCAGTACTTC. The V and J genes are TRBV20-1 and TRBJ2-5; 12 bases line up with TRBD2. CDR1 is DFQATT, CDR2 SNEGSKA, per germline (reference sequence). This CDR3 is built from 15 residues. J was trimmed by 4 bases and V by 3 bases; bases with no gene match: 6.

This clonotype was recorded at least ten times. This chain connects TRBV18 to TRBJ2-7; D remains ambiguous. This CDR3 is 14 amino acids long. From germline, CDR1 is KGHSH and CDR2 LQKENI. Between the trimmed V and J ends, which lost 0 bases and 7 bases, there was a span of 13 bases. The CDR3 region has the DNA TGTGCCAGCTCACCACCGGTGGGGATGGGGGAGCAGTACTTC. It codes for CASSPPVGMGEQYF.

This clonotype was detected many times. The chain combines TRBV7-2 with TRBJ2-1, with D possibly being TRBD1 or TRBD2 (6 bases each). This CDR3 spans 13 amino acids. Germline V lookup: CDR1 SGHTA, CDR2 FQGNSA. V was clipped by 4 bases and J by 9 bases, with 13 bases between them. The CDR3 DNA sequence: TGTGCCAGCAGCTCGTGGGGGGCTGGTGAGCAGTTCTTC. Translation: CASSSWGAGEQFF.

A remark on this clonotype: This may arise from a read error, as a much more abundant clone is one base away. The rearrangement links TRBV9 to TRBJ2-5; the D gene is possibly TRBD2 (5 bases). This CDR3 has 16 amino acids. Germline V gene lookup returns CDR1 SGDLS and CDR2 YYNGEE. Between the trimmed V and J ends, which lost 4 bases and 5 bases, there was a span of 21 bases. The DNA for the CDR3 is TGTGCCAGCAGCCTTCCGGGGTGTGCTGGGGAGGAGACCCAGTACTTC. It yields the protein CASSLPGCAGEETQYF.

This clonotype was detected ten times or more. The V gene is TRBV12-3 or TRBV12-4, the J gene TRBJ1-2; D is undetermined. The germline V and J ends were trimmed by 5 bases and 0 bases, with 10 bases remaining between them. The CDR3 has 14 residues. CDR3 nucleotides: TGTGCCAGCAGTCCTGCCGGGGCTAACTATGGCTACACCTTC. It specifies CASSPAGANYGYTF.

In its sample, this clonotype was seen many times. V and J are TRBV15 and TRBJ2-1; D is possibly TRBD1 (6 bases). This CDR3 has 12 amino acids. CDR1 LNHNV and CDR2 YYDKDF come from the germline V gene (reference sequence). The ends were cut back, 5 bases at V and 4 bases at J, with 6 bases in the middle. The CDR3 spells CATSQGYNEQFF. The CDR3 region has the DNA TGTGCCACCAGCCAGGGGTACAATGAGCAGTTCTTC.

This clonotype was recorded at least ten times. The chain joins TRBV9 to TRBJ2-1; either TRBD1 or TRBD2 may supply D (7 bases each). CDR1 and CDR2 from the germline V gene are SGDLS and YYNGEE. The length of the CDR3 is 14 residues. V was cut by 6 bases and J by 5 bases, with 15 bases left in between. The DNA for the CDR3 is TGTGCCAGCACCGTGGGGGGGACAGACAATGAGCAGTTCTTC. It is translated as CASTVGGTDNEQFF.

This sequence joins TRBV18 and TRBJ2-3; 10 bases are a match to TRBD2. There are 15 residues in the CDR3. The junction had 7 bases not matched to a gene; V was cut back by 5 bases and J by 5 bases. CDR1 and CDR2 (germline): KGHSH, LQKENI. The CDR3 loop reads CASSSRASGRDTQYF. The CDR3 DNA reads TGTGCCAGCTCATCCAGGGCTAGCGGGAGAGATACGCAGTATTTT.